This T cell receptor beta chain was sequenced for a study of CD8 T cells in Susac syndrome. The patients serving as multiple sclerosis controls were treatment-naive. They had stable or active relapsing-remitting disease and fulfilled revised McDonald criteria. This clonotype came up once. Random hexamers were used to reverse transcribe the RNA input (about 0.45 to 1 ug). Via MiXCR, TCRdb re-called the immunoSEQ multiplex PCR reads, giving one row per CDR3 protein. The sample carries 400,000 or so distinct CDR3 sequences, around 85% recorded once. The CDR3 loop spans 12 amino acids. With 0 bases removed from V and 9 bases from J, the gap between germline ends came to 6 bases. In germline, CDR1 is SGHDT, CDR2 YYEEEE.

The specimen sequenced was CD8+ T cells from PBMCs. The chain has TRBV5-6 and TRBJ1-4; D not certain. This receptor was taken from a human donor with multiple sclerosis. The CDR3 spells CASSLDSQKLFF. CDR3 coding DNA: TGTGCCAGCAGCTTGGACTCGCAAAAACTGTTTTTT.